A single sample is the source of the 27 T cell receptor beta chains below, sequenced in a study of tumor-infiltrating lymphocytes in localized non-small cell lung cancer. Profiling relied on immunoSEQ multiplex PCR, and the TCRdb table lists in-frame clones only, not all of them. In the table there are around 13,000 clones, around 76% of which are singletons. The material sequenced was uninvolved lung tissue not adjacent to the tumor. Every receptor here comes from a human donor with non-small cell lung cancer.

With respect to this clone: Additional DNA sequences in this sample encode the identical CDR3. This chain uses TRBV5-1 with TRBJ2-1; D possibly matches TRBD1 or TRBD2 (6 bases each). Germline V gene sequence: CDR1 SGHRS, CDR2 YFSETQ. Trimming left V 4 bases short and J 1 base short, with 15 bases between. The CDR3 extends over 16 amino acids. CDR3 sequence: CASSLVGGRSYNEQFF. DNA for the CDR3: TGCGCCAGCAGCCTGGTGGGGGGCCGTTCCTACAATGAGCAGTTCTTC. The variable domain in full, with the rest retrieved from reference TRBV5-1 and TRBJ2-1, is KAGVTQTPRYLIKTRGQQVTLSCSPISGHRSVSWYQQTPGQGLQFLFEYFSETQRNKGNFPGRFSGRQFSNSRSEMNVSTLELGDSALYLCASSLVGGRSYNEQFFGPGTRLTVL.

The V gene is TRBV5-4, the J gene TRBJ2-6, with D hard to call. The length of the CDR3 is 16 residues. Trimming shortened V by 3 bases and J by 0 bases, and 10 bases separated the two germline ends. Germline loops: CDR1 SGHNT, CDR2 YYREEE (reference sequence). The CDR3 sequence: CASSSASTSGANVLTF. The CDR3 DNA sequence: TGTGCCAGCAGCTCCGCCTCAACCTCTGGGGCCAACGTCCTGACTTTC. The variable domain in full, with the rest retrieved from reference TRBV5-4 and TRBJ2-6, is ETGVTQSPTHLIKTRGQQVTLRCSSQSGHNTVSWYQQALGQGPQFIFQYYREEENGRGNFPPRFSGLQFPNYSSELNVNALELDDSALYLCASSSASTSGANVLTFGAGSRLTVL.

This clone turned up a few times. The V gene is TRBV6-1, the J gene TRBJ1-1; possible D gene TRBD1, 6 bases. The CDR3 consists of 12 residues. In germline, CDR1 is MNHNS, CDR2 SASEGT. The ends were cut back, 8 bases at V and 6 bases at J, with 13 bases in the middle. As DNA, the CDR3 is TGTGCCAGCTCCAGGGGAGTCCCTGAAGCTTTCTTT. It translates to CASSRGVPEAFF.

J is TRBJ2-7 and V is TRBV11-2, with D hard to call. The CDR3 loop spans 14 amino acids. Trimming stripped 1 base from V and 1 base from J, with 8 bases between. Per germline, CDR1 SGHAT and CDR2 FQNNGV. The CDR3 here is CASSLGPGSYEQYF. The CDR3, as DNA: TGTGCCAGCAGCTTAGGTCCGGGTTCCTACGAGCAGTACTTC.

V usage is TRBV30 and J usage is TRBJ1-1; a weak D match, TRBD1 (6 bases). The germline V gene encodes CDR1 GTSNPN and CDR2 SVGIG (reference sequence). The CDR3 is 17 residues long. V gave up 3 bases and J gave up 0 bases, with 20 bases separating them. CDR3 coding DNA: TGTGCCTGGAGCAGGGGAGCCATCGTCAGGATGAACACTGAAGCTTTCTTT. Translation gives CAWSRGAIVRMNTEAFF.

This clone appeared a single time. The V call is TRBV29-1, the J call TRBJ2-1; the match to TRBD1 covers 7 bases. J was trimmed by 7 bases and V by 8 bases; bases with no gene match: 14. CDR3 size: 14 residues. Germline CDR1 SQVTM, CDR2 ANQGSEA. CDR3 protein: CSSHLKDRWNEQFF. The CDR3 DNA reads as TGCAGCAGTCACCTAAAGGACAGGTGGAATGAGCAGTTCTTC.

This CDR3 reads CASSLVGPQPQHF. The CDR3 nucleotides are TGTGCCAGCAGCTTAGTTGGGCCACAGCCCCAGCATTTT. V gene TRBV7-2 combines with J gene TRBJ1-5; D gene ambiguous. The germline V and J ends were trimmed by 1 base and 7 bases, with 8 bases remaining between them. The CDR3 is 13 amino acids. Germline loops: CDR1 SGHTA, CDR2 FQGNSA.

This rearrangement joins TRBV15 to TRBJ2-7; 7 bases match TRBD2. Trimming took 0 bases from V and 5 from J; bases not matched to a gene: 16. This CDR3 has 18 amino acids. Germline CDR1 reads LNHNV; CDR2 reads YYDKDF (reference sequence). In DNA, the CDR3 is TGTGCCACCAGCAGAGAAAGCGATCCCAGCGGGATATGGGACGAGCAGTACTTC. It codes for CATSRESDPSGIWDEQYF.

V is TRBV10-1 and J is TRBJ2-1; D call uncertain. Germline V CDR1 and CDR2: WNHNN, SYGVQD (reference sequence). The CDR3 is 13 amino acids. Trimming took off 6 bases at V and 16 bases at J, with 22 bases between the two ends. In nucleotides, the CDR3 is TGCGCCAGCAGCCCCTACTCTGGGGTGGTGAGTTTCTTC. Its translation: CASSPYSGVVSFF.

The V call is TRBV5-1, the J call TRBJ2-3, with TRBD1 as a possible D gene (6 bases). CDR3 length equals 13 residues. The germline gives CDR1 SGHRS, CDR2 YFSETQ. Trimming shortened V by 4 bases and J by 3 bases, and 9 bases separated the two germline ends. The CDR3 DNA is TGCGCCAGCAGCAACGGACAGACAGATACGCAGTATTTT. This gives the protein CASSNGQTDTQYF. The variable domain in full, completed from reference TRBV5-1 and TRBJ2-3, reads KAGVTQTPRYLIKTRGQQVTLSCSPISGHRSVSWYQQTPGQGLQFLFEYFSETQRNKGNFPGRFSGRQFSNSRSEMNVSTLELGDSALYLCASSNGQTDTQYFGPGTRLTVL.

The V call is TRBV29-1, the J call TRBJ2-1; D may be TRBD1 (6 bases). The CDR3 runs 14 residues. Trimming pared 7 bases from V and 6 bases from J, leaving 19 bases between. CDR1 is SQVTM, CDR2 ANQGSEA, per germline. CDR3 loop: CSAQGQGIGNEQFF. For the CDR3, the DNA is TGCAGCGCCCAAGGGCAGGGGATAGGCAATGAGCAGTTCTTC.

The CDR3 reads CASSLLLAVSYEQYF. The CDR3 DNA follows: TGTGCCAGCAGTTTACTCCTAGCGGTCTCCTACGAGCAGTACTTC. This chain connects TRBV28 to TRBJ2-7; 7 positions agree with TRBD2. Germline values: CDR1 MDHEN, CDR2 SYDVKM. The CDR3 has 15 residues. V dropped 2 bases and J dropped 0; count of bases not matched to a gene: 4.

The CDR3 sequence: CASSFSPQTHQETQYF. The CDR3 DNA reads as TGTGCCAGCAGCTTTAGTCCGCAGACCCACCAAGAGACCCAGTACTTC. This rearrangement joins TRBV11-1 to TRBJ2-5, with unresolved D. CDR3 length: 16 residues. Germline CDR1 reads SGHAT; CDR2 reads FQDESV (reference sequence). Trimming shortened V by 3 bases and J by 0 bases, and 14 bases separated the two germline ends. The full variable domain, rest sourced from reference TRBV11-1 and TRBJ2-5, is EAEVAQSPRYKITEKSQAVAFWCDPISGHATLYWYRQILGQGPELLVQFQDESVVDDSQLPKDRFSAERLKGVDSTLKIQPAELGDSAMYLCASSFSPQTHQETQYFGPGTRLLVL.

This chain connects TRBV4-3 to TRBJ1-2; unclear D gene. The germline V and J ends were trimmed by 0 bases and 2 bases, with 4 bases remaining between them. Germline V gives CDR1 LGHNA, CDR2 YSLEER. This CDR3 region has 13 residues. CDR3: CASSQDWNYGYTF. The CDR3 coding sequence is TGCGCCAGCAGCCAAGATTGGAACTATGGCTACACCTTC.

This clone was seen a few times. The chain employs TRBV11-3 and TRBJ1-1; D uncertain. Trimming shortened V by 3 bases and J by 1 base, and 6 bases separated the two germline ends. The germline V gene has CDR1 SGHNT and CDR2 YENEEA. CDR3 size: 13 residues. CDR3 region: CASSFAPNTEAFF. CDR3 bases: TGTGCCAGCAGCTTCGCCCCGAACACTGAAGCTTTCTTT.

The genes are TRBV11-3 and TRBJ2-7; D ambiguous. The CDR3 extends over 16 amino acids. Germline V CDR1 and CDR2: SGHNT, YENEEA. V shed 5 bases and J shed 1 base, with 18 bases lying between them. CDR3 in amino acids: CASSPRGSFSSYEQYF. The CDR3 DNA sequence: TGTGCCAGCAGCCCCCGAGGTTCCTTTAGTTCCTACGAGCAGTACTTC.

The chain couples TRBV6-5 to TRBJ2-5, with TRBD2 matching 8 bases. The CDR3 covers 16 residues. With V trimmed by 4 bases and J by 2 bases, 9 bases remained unmatched. CDR1 and CDR2 (germline): MNHEY, SVGAGI. The CDR3 region has the DNA TGTGCCAGCAGTTCCGCGGAGGCTAGCGGGCAAGAGACCCAGTACTTC. The encoded protein is CASSSAEASGQETQYF.

V and J are TRBV9 and TRBJ2-1; D gene unclear. This CDR3 has 14 residues. V lost 0 bases and J 6 bases, leaving 10 bases between the germline ends. CDR1 and CDR2 from the germline V gene are SGDLS and YYNGEE. As DNA, the CDR3 is TGTGCCAGCAGCGTAGCTCTAAACTCCAATGAGCAGTTCTTC. Protein: CASSVALNSNEQFF.

The chain couples TRBV19 to TRBJ1-5, with TRBD1 identical over 10 bases. The length of the CDR3 is 16 residues. Germline V lookup: CDR1 LNHDA, CDR2 SQIVND (reference sequence). With 1 base clipped from V and 3 bases from J, the junction kept 3 bases outside the gene matches. For the CDR3, the DNA is TGTGCCAGTAGTATAGGCGGACAGGGGGTCAATCAGCCCCAGCATTTT. Encoded protein: CASSIGGQGVNQPQHF.

The V gene is TRBV2, the J gene TRBJ1-3; unclear D gene. Trimming removed 5 bases at V and 0 bases at J, with 14 bases between. The CDR3 sequence is 16 residues long. CDR1 is SNHLY and CDR2 is FYNNEI in the germline V gene. The CDR3: CASSSFRVLSGNTIYF. CDR3 in DNA: TGTGCCAGCAGTTCGTTTAGGGTTCTCTCTGGAAACACCATATATTTT.

The CDR3 coding sequence is TGTGCCAGCAGCTGGGACAGCTCCTACGAGCAGTACTTC. Its protein is CASSWDSSYEQYF. The V gene is TRBV5-6, the J gene TRBJ2-7, with 7 bases identical to TRBD1. Germline V gene lookup returns CDR1 SGHDT and CDR2 YYEEEE. Trimming removed 3 bases from V and 0 bases from J; junction bases left unmatched: 0. The CDR3 has 13 residues.

The rearrangement links TRBV14 to TRBJ2-3, with a weak D call TRBD1 (5 bases). Germline V gene data show CDR1 as SGHDN and CDR2 as FVKESK. V shed 1 base and J shed 2 bases, with 7 bases lying between them. This CDR3 contains 14 residues. The CDR3 bases are TGTGCCAGCAGCCAAGGGACATCCACAGATACGCAGTATTTT. This translates into CASSQGTSTDTQYF.

This clone was seen a handful of times. The chain employs TRBV29-1 and TRBJ1-1; TRBD1 matches 12 bases. Germline loops: CDR1 SQVTM, CDR2 ANQGSEA. The CDR3 sequence is 15 residues long. V trimming: 6 bases; J trimming: 4 bases; junction bases outside the gene matches: 9. CDR3 nucleotides: TGCAGCGTGGGACAGGGGGCAAGGATGGGCACTGAAGCTTTCTTT. It translates to CSVGQGARMGTEAFF.

This clone was recorded a few times. The V and J genes are TRBV11-3 and TRBJ1-2; no definite D call. The V gene's germline CDR1 is SGHNT and CDR2 YENEEA. This CDR3 contains 13 residues. V was trimmed by 1 base and J by 8 bases, leaving 11 bases between them. The CDR3 DNA is TGTGCCAGCAGCTTAGGTGCCTCATGGGGCTACACCTTC. It specifies CASSLGASWGYTF.

V and J are TRBV7-9 and TRBJ1-1; 10 nucleotides match TRBD1. Germline V gives CDR1 SEHNR, CDR2 FQNEAQ (reference sequence). J was trimmed by 7 bases and V by 6 bases; bases with no gene match: 11. The CDR3 length is 15 residues. The CDR3: CASSSPGQGTVEAFF. The CDR3 nucleotides read TGTGCCAGCAGTTCACCGGGACAGGGGACGGTTGAAGCTTTCTTT.

The V gene is TRBV11-2, the J gene TRBJ2-3, with D unresolved. CDR3 length: 16 amino acids. From germline, CDR1 is SGHAT and CDR2 FQNNGV. Trimming took 0 bases from V and 0 from J, leaving 10 bases between them. This CDR3 reads CASSLDVASSTDTQYF. The DNA of the CDR3 is TGTGCCAGCAGCTTAGATGTGGCGTCTAGCACAGATACGCAGTATTTT.

The V gene is TRBV10-3, the J gene TRBJ2-2; 8 nucleotides agree with TRBD2. Trimming cost V 11 bases and J 3 bases; bases outside gene matches: 8. The CDR3 covers 14 residues. In germline, CDR1 is ENHRY, CDR2 SYGVKD. The CDR3 nucleotides are TGTGCCTCACGAGCGGGGGTAGACACCGGGGAGCTGTTTTTT. Translation: CASRAGVDTGELFF.